The entry below describes one T cell receptor beta chain. Its target antigen remains unknown. No base qualities exist here, and no much larger clone lies one base off it. The sample belongs to a study of technical replicates of blood from several donors listed by TCRdb under 2017. Germline trimming amounts to 3 bases on V and 7 bases on J, with 5 as the count of junction bases outside the gene matches. The CDR1 and CDR2 encoded by the germline V gene are SGHDT and YYEEEE. Taken from cysteine to phenylalanine, the CDR3 has 15 residues. Only the CDR3 portion is preserved as DNA: 45 bases, with reading frame beginning at the first base. The library was built by means of the immunoSEQ multiplex PCR assay. In TCRdb, the immuneACCESS table is reduced to in-frame sequences with V and J assigned. These tables do not hold every clone; where another copy was compared, an unresolved V gene accounts for under half, and the others remain unexplained. Present in this sample are tens of thousands of clones, 91% of which were seen just once. The top ten clonotypes cover 0.2% to 0.25% of the sample.

This TCR derives from a human donor in good health. The chain uses TRBV5-6 and TRBJ1-4, and TRBD1 matches 11 of the central bases. What was sequenced was T cells isolated from PBMCs. The nucleotide sequence is TGTGCCAGCAGCTGGGGGACAGGGGGTTTTGAAAAACTGTTTTTT. Translated, this gives CASSWGTGGFEKLFF.